The rows below give T cell receptor beta chains drawn from one sample of a study of shared clonotypes between healthy human individuals. Sequencing was performed with immunoSEQ multiplex PCR; in TCRdb, only in-frame clones are kept and a portion is missing. The table has more than 600,000 clones, just over 90% seen once. Sequencing was done on a sample of naive CD8+ T cells sorted from blood. These receptors all come from a man under 40 in good health. Each CDR3 is given with its conserved first and last residue. Each record gives: clone size, J gene, V gene, D gene, CDR3 DNA, CDR3 protein. D genes are given only for firm matches. Clone size is not always given. Where it is, it says once, few, many or a class for expanded clones.

clone_size: .; j_call: TRBJ2-3; v_call: TRBV9; d_call: TRBD2; cdr3_nt: TGTGCCAGCAGCTTCCGACTAGCGGGACAGTCAGATACGCAGTATTTT; cdr3_aa: CASSFRLAGQSDTQYF
clone_size: .; j_call: TRBJ2-1; v_call: TRBV25-1; d_call: .; cdr3_nt: TGTGCCAGCAGACAGGGCAATGAGCAGTTCTTC; cdr3_aa: CASRQGNEQFF
clone_size: once; j_call: TRBJ1-1; v_call: TRBV25-1; d_call: .; cdr3_nt: TGTGCCAGCAGTGCCCTGGACACTGAAGCTTTCTTT; cdr3_aa: CASSALDTEAFF
clone_size: .; j_call: TRBJ2-1; v_call: TRBV4-3; d_call: TRBD2; cdr3_nt: TGCGCCAGCAGCCAAGATTCGGGACTAGCCTACAATGAGCAGTTCTTC; cdr3_aa: CASSQDSGLAYNEQFF
clone_size: .; j_call: TRBJ2-2; v_call: TRBV11-2; d_call: TRBD1; cdr3_nt: TGTGCCACCAAACGCTGGGACAGGGCGCGCAGCGGCGGGGAGCTGTTTTTT; cdr3_aa: CATKRWDRARSGGELFF
clone_size: .; j_call: TRBJ2-7; v_call: TRBV27; d_call: TRBD2; cdr3_nt: TGTGCCAGCGGGCTAGCGGGAGTAAGCTCCTACGAGCAGTACTTC; cdr3_aa: CASGLAGVSSYEQYF
clone_size: .; j_call: TRBJ2-7; v_call: TRBV11-2; d_call: .; cdr3_nt: TGTGCCAGCAGCTTAGGGCAGTTGATACCCCGATTC; cdr3_aa: CASSLGQLIPRF
clone_size: .; j_call: TRBJ2-7; v_call: TRBV29-1; d_call: .; cdr3_nt: TGCAGCGCCAAAGATTTACTATACTACGAGCAGTACTTC; cdr3_aa: CSAKDLLYYEQYF
clone_size: .; j_call: TRBJ2-3; v_call: TRBV15; d_call: .; cdr3_nt: TGTGCCACCAGCGGCCGACAGGGCGGGATATTAGGGGCGGGAGATGATACGCAGTATTTT; cdr3_aa: CATSGRQGGILGAGDDTQYF
clone_size: .; j_call: TRBJ1-2; v_call: TRBV7-9; d_call: TRBD1; cdr3_nt: TGTGCCAGCAGTGGACAGGGGTTATGGTATGGCTACACCTTC; cdr3_aa: CASSGQGLWYGYTF
clone_size: few; j_call: TRBJ2-1; v_call: TRBV7-9; d_call: .; cdr3_nt: TGTGCCAGCAGCCCCGCATTAGGGTACAATGAGCAGTTCTTC; cdr3_aa: CASSPALGYNEQFF
clone_size: once; j_call: TRBJ2-3; v_call: TRBV19; d_call: .; cdr3_nt: TGTGCCAGTAGTGAGGGACTTCGAGCAGATACGCAGTATTTT; cdr3_aa: CASSEGLRADTQYF
clone_size: .; j_call: TRBJ2-3; v_call: TRBV10-3; d_call: TRBD2; cdr3_nt: TGTGCCATCGCACCTAGCGGGAGTTTTGATACGCAGTATTTT; cdr3_aa: CAIAPSGSFDTQYF
clone_size: .; j_call: TRBJ2-7; v_call: TRBV10-3; d_call: TRBD2; cdr3_nt: TGTGCCATCAGTGAGTCGGGACTAGCCCACGAGCAGTACTTC; cdr3_aa: CAISESGLAHEQYF
clone_size: .; j_call: TRBJ2-5; v_call: TRBV29-1; d_call: .; cdr3_nt: TGCAGCGTTTACAAGGGGACGTACCAAGAGACCCAGTACTTC; cdr3_aa: CSVYKGTYQETQYF
clone_size: .; j_call: TRBJ1-1; v_call: TRBV2; d_call: TRBD1; cdr3_nt: TGTGCCAGCAGGTCCCGGGACAGGGAGTATGTAACTGAAGCTTTCTTT; cdr3_aa: CASRSRDREYVTEAFF